This TCR beta chain was profiled in a study of blood T cell repertoires in COVID-19. The CDR3 extends over 15 amino acids. Germline V gene sequence: CDR1 MDHEN, CDR2 SYDVKM. V trimming: 8 bases; J trimming: 2 bases; junction bases outside the gene matches: 12. Assay used: immunoSEQ multiplex PCR; TCRdb lists only in-frame clones, some missing. The table has about 78,000 clones, 86% seen once; the top ten hold roughly 1.9%. The source of this sequence is a woman aged 60-75 years with acute or convalescent COVID-19. Material for sequencing was peripheral blood. The J gene is TRBJ2-7, the V gene TRBV28, with 7 bases fitting TRBD1. The CDR3 DNA follows: TGTGCCAGCTCTACTGGGACAGCCTCAACCTACGAGCAGTACTTC. Its protein product is CASSTGTASTYEQYF.